This entry features one TCR beta chain sequence. The target antigen is unknown. The data were obtained in a study of T cell responses to AZD1222 COVID-19 vaccine. Study overall: Second-dose groups at about 4 or about 12 weeks were pooled. Study-level findings and limits: Dominant at 160-218 and 743-854, vaccine-associated CD4 TCRs also spanned spike. Females outnumbered males among donors, who were mostly white British; clonal diversity was possibly underestimated.

TCRdb's table, derived via immunoSEQ multiplex PCR, lists solely in-frame clones and lacks some. The table has some 170,000 clones, over 85% seen once; the top ten hold less than 3%. The origin of this receptor is an adult in good health. Material: peripheral blood, obtained on day 0 of AZD1222 vaccination.

CDR3 sequence reads: CASSLSGTGYEQYF. In DNA, the CDR3 is TGTGCCAGCAGTTTATCCGGCACGGGCTACGAGCAGTACTTC. The chain employs TRBV27 and TRBJ2-7; unclear D gene. The CDR3 runs to 14 residues. Trimming removed 0 bases from V and 3 bases from J, with 9 bases in between. Per the germline V gene, CDR1 is MNHEY and CDR2 is SMNVEV (reference sequence).